The TCR beta chain described here comes from a study of regulatory T cells in long-lasting Graves disease. The CDR3 is made up of 15 amino acids. V was clipped by 6 bases and J by 5 bases; unmatched bases: 8. From germline, CDR1 is MNHEY and CDR2 SMNVEV (reference sequence). CDR3-region Arm-PCR and iRepertoire HTBI primers produced the TCR beta libraries. TCRdb reprocessed the multiplex PCR reads with MiXCR, giving one entry per CDR3 protein. The data contain under 300,000 distinct CDR3 sequences, 20% to 25% of them singletons. This clonotype was counted at least ten times. Its antigen is undetermined. Findings and caveats of the study: Possibly, too few samples lowered accuracy. Newly diagnosed Graves' patients exceeded persistent ones in TCR diversity.

As to time point: newly diagnosed GD, antithyroid drugs for less than 3 months. From RNA extracted from PBMCs, the TCR library was made. Per American Thyroid Association guidelines, Graves' disease was diagnosed. The sequencing here drew on peripheral blood mononuclear cells (PBMCs), taken at new diagnosis, from a patient treated with antithyroid drugs. The TCR comes from a female donor with Graves disease. The chain carries TRBV27 and TRBJ2-7; 12 nucleotides agree with TRBD1. The CDR3 protein is CASSPRDRGRDEQYF. For the CDR3, the DNA is TGTGCCAGCAGCCCGAGGGACAGGGGGCGCGACGAGCAGTACTTC.